This T cell receptor beta chain came from a study of blood T cell repertoires in COVID-19. Whole-study context: Samples of COVID-19 (acute and convalescent) were obtained from the United States, Italy and Spain.

Trimming took 2 bases from V and 7 from J; bases not matched to a gene: 3. Germline V gene sequence: CDR1 SGHNT, CDR2 YENEEA. The CDR3 is 13 amino acids. The authors' processing: Reference gene primer amplification in the assay estimated nucleated cell counts. The method was immunoSEQ multiplex PCR; TCRdb's version includes in-frame clones alone and lacks a portion of them. V and J calls and clone size are given by that table; D and trimming were obtained from the DNA. Here the sample spans about 160,000 clones, around 79% being singletons. This clone occurred once. The Seattle site enrolled patients during active infection and followed them longitudinally.

Sequenced sample: peripheral blood. The TCR sequence derives from a woman in her sixties with COVID-19, enrolled during active disease. The chain carries TRBV11-3 and TRBJ1-1; 8 bases match TRBD1. CDR3 amino acids: CASSLRTGFEAFF. CDR3 in DNA: TGTGCCAGCAGCTTAAGGACAGGGTTTGAAGCTTTCTTT.